A single sample is the source of the 20 T cell receptor beta chains below, sequenced in a study of shared clonotypes between healthy human individuals. Generated by immunoSEQ multiplex PCR, the TCRdb table keeps only in-frame clones and is missing some. The profile shows some 1,100,000 clones, approximately 80% of them singletons. The material sequenced was memory CD4+ T cells from PBMCs. Subset here: CD45RA-negative fraction. The source is a man younger than 30 in good health. Some clones in this sample may be carry-over from other donors' samples.

The chain employs TRBV19 and TRBJ1-2, with D possibly being TRBD1 (6 bases). V was shortened by 7 bases and J by 4 bases, with 13 bases between the two germline ends. Germline CDR1 LNHDA, CDR2 SQIVND (reference sequence). The CDR3 sequence is 13 residues long. Here the CDR3 reads CASTDRPPYGYTF. The CDR3 DNA is TGTGCCAGTACCGACAGGCCTCCCTATGGCTACACCTTC.

The sample holds a few counts of this clone. CDR3 sequence (DNA): TGTGCCAGCAGTGGGGGTCTCGGGATCTCCCCCCTCCACTTT. Protein: CASSGGLGISPLHF. The chain joins TRBV6-5 to TRBJ1-6, with a weak D call TRBD1 (5 bases). Trimming removed 5 bases at V and 13 bases at J, with 18 bases between. Germline V gives CDR1 MNHEY, CDR2 SVGAGI. The CDR3 consists of 14 residues.

The V and J genes are TRBV6-5 and TRBJ1-6; 7 bases are shared with TRBD1. There are 14 residues in the CDR3. In germline, CDR1 is MNHEY, CDR2 SVGAGI. V was pared by 7 bases and J by 4 bases, with 4 bases of the junction left unmatched. This chain's CDR3 is CASTKQGYNSPLHF. The CDR3, as DNA: TGTGCCAGCACTAAACAGGGGTATAATTCACCCCTCCACTTT.

The rearrangement links TRBV9 to TRBJ2-3, with 9 bases identical to TRBD2. The junction had 10 bases not matched to a gene; V was cut back by 0 bases and J by 5 bases. Germline CDR1 reads SGDLS; CDR2 reads YYNGEE. The CDR3 sequence is 17 residues long. For the CDR3, the DNA is TGTGCCAGCAGCGTAGAATTTCTAGCGGGACGGGTAGATACGCAGTATTTT. Residues: CASSVEFLAGRVDTQYF.

The chain's CDR3 is CASREPRGEQFF. The CDR3 coding sequence is TGCGCCAGCCGGGAGCCCCGGGGGGAGCAGTTCTTC. This chain joins TRBV5-1 and TRBJ2-1, with D possibly TRBD2 on 6 matching bases. The ends were cut back, 7 bases at V and 10 bases at J, with 15 bases in the middle. CDR1 is SGHRS, CDR2 YFSETQ, per germline. CDR3 length equals 12 residues.

About this clone: Other DNA sequences in the same sample also yield this CDR3. The rearrangement uses TRBV6-5 and TRBJ1-1; D might be TRBD1 (5 bases). Trimming took off 0 bases at V and 4 bases at J, with 6 bases between the two ends. Germline V gene data show CDR1 as MNHEY and CDR2 as SVGAGI. The CDR3 extends over 13 amino acids. CDR3 in amino acids: CASSYSRGTEAFF. CDR3 bases: TGTGCCAGCAGTTACTCTAGGGGCACTGAAGCTTTCTTT.

The gene calls are TRBV28 and TRBJ1-2; no clear D gene. V gave up 3 bases and J gave up 0 bases, with 17 bases separating them. The CDR3 is 17 amino acids. Germline loops: CDR1 MDHEN, CDR2 SYDVKM. CDR3 protein: CASSLVPPNVANYGYTF. CDR3 nucleotide sequence: TGTGCCAGCAGTTTGGTCCCCCCGAATGTGGCTAACTATGGCTACACCTTC.

This rearrangement joins TRBV5-1 to TRBJ2-5; tentative D call: TRBD2 (5 bases). The CDR3 is 14 residues long. V lost 5 bases and J lost 2, with 13 bases in between. Looked up from germline, CDR1 is SGHRS and CDR2 is YFSETQ. CDR3 coding DNA: TGCGCCAGCAGTTGGTCAGCGGCACAAGAGACCCAGTACTTC. This encodes CASSWSAAQETQYF.

As to this clone: The sample carries other DNA sequences with the same CDR3. The rearrangement uses TRBV5-1 and TRBJ1-1, with 11 bases aligning to TRBD1. This CDR3 spans 14 amino acids. V shed 4 bases and J 4 bases; nucleotides not matched to a gene: 3. CDR1 and CDR2 from the germline V gene are SGHRS and YFSETQ. The CDR3 nucleotides read TGCGCCAGCAGCCGAGGGACAGGGGGCACTGAAGCTTTCTTT. Translation: CASSRGTGGTEAFF. Full variable domain (missing parts from reference TRBV5-1 and TRBJ1-1): KAGVTQTPRYLIKTRGQQVTLSCSPISGHRSVSWYQQTPGQGLQFLFEYFSETQRNKGNFPGRFSGRQFSNSRSEMNVSTLELGDSALYLCASSRGTGGTEAFFGQGTRLTVV.

The chain uses TRBV2 and TRBJ2-5, with 9 bases aligning to TRBD2. This CDR3 is 15 amino acids long. V shed 5 bases, J shed 1 base, and the junction held 5 bases outside the gene matches. Germline values: CDR1 SNHLY, CDR2 FYNNEI. In nucleotides, the CDR3 is TGTGCCAGCAGTCTTATAGCGGGAGCCCAAGAGACCCAGTACTTC. This codes for CASSLIAGAQETQYF.

The rearrangement links TRBV10-3 to TRBJ2-5; D is possibly TRBD2 (5 bases). Germline CDR1 reads ENHRY; CDR2 reads SYGVKD. This CDR3 has 13 amino acids. The V end lost 6 bases, the J end lost 2 bases, and 10 bases lay between the germline ends. This CDR3 reads CAISGGPQETQYF. The CDR3 DNA is TGTGCCATCAGCGGAGGTCCACAAGAGACCCAGTACTTC.

A single count supports this clone. As DNA, the CDR3 is TGTGCCACCAGTCAGGGATTGGGCAATCAGCCCCAGCATTTT. As protein: CATSQGLGNQPQHF. The chain joins TRBV15 to TRBJ1-5; a weak D match, TRBD1 (5 bases). The CDR3 totals 14 residues. Germline assignment: CDR1 LNHNV and CDR2 YYDKDF (reference sequence). V gave up 6 bases and J gave up 2 bases, with 11 bases separating them.

This clone was detected once. This chain connects TRBV7-2 to TRBJ1-3; D gene unclear. Trimming took off 3 bases at V and 3 bases at J, with 6 bases between the two ends. The CDR3 is made up of 13 amino acids. In germline, CDR1 is SGHTA, CDR2 FQGNSA. CDR3 sequence (DNA): TGTGCCAGCAGCTTTCTTCGTGGAAACACCATATATTTT. Encoded protein: CASSFLRGNTIYF.

This chain links TRBV7-9 with TRBJ2-3, with 10 bases lining up with TRBD1. CDR1 and CDR2 from the germline V gene are SEHNR and FQNEAQ (reference sequence). This CDR3 spans 16 amino acids. V shed 1 base, J shed 4 bases, and the junction held 5 bases outside the gene matches. As DNA, the CDR3 is TGTGCCAGCAGCTTAGGATATGGACAGGGGGCAGATACGCAGTATTTT. The encoded protein is CASSLGYGQGADTQYF. Full variable domain (rest looked up from reference TRBV7-9 and TRBJ2-3): DTGVSQNPRHKITKRGQNVTFRCDPISEHNRLYWYRQTLGQGPEFLTYFQNEAQLEKSRLLSDRFSAERPKGSFSTLEIQRTEQGDSAMYLCASSLGYGQGADTQYFGPGTRLTVL.

The chain joins TRBV6-6 to TRBJ1-5; D is undetermined. With 4 bases removed from V and 7 bases from J, the gap between germline ends came to 11 bases. Germline CDR1 is MNHNY and CDR2 is SVGAGI (reference sequence). The CDR3 runs to 13 residues. The chain's CDR3 is CASSWGSGQPQHF. The DNA for the CDR3 is TGTGCCAGCAGTTGGGGATCTGGGCAGCCCCAGCATTTT.

The gene calls are TRBV6-1 and TRBJ1-5; no definite D call. This CDR3 comprises 12 residues. V lost 7 bases and J 5 bases, leaving 9 bases between the germline ends. The V gene's germline CDR1 is MNHNS and CDR2 SASEGT. The CDR3 nucleotides are TGTGCCAGCACCGGATACTATCAGCCCCAGCATTTT. Protein: CASTGYYQPQHF.

There are many counts of this clone. The V and J genes are TRBV28 and TRBJ1-1; D gene uncertain. CDR1 MDHEN and CDR2 SYDVKM come from the germline V gene. CDR3 length equals 17 residues. V was pared by 2 bases and J by 0 bases, with 16 bases between. The DNA of the CDR3 is TGTGCCAGCAGTTTACCTACTGGTCCGCTACTGAACACTGAAGCTTTCTTT. This codes for CASSLPTGPLLNTEAFF.

This clone appeared a few times. The J gene is TRBJ2-5, the V gene TRBV29-1; perhaps TRBD1 as D (6 bases). The CDR3 covers 12 residues. V was clipped by 4 bases and J by 7 bases, with 13 bases between them. CDR1 and CDR2 from the germline V gene are SQVTM and ANQGSEA. CDR3 amino acids: CSVGYTGRTQYF. The CDR3 DNA is TGCAGCGTTGGCTATACAGGGAGGACCCAGTACTTC.

Remarks on this clone: Within the sample, other DNA sequences also encode this same CDR3. The gene calls are TRBV11-2 and TRBJ2-7; perhaps TRBD1 as D (5 bases). This CDR3 spans 14 amino acids. CDR1 and CDR2 from the germline V gene are SGHAT and FQNNGV. With 1 base removed from V and 1 base from J, the gap between germline ends came to 8 bases. The CDR3 region is CASSLAPGSYEQYF. The CDR3, as DNA: TGTGCCAGCAGCTTAGCACCAGGGTCCTACGAGCAGTACTTC.

This sequence joins TRBV14 and TRBJ1-5, with D unclear. The CDR3 sequence is 13 residues long. Germline V gives CDR1 SGHDN, CDR2 FVKESK. Trimming cost V 4 bases and J 6 bases, with 10 bases left between them. The CDR3 DNA follows: TGTGCCAGCAGCCCAGGACGGGGTCAGCCCCAGCATTTT. Its translation is CASSPGRGQPQHF.